These 8 T cell receptor beta chains came from one sample sequenced in a study of blood T cell repertoires in COVID-19. Data came from immunoSEQ multiplex PCR; TCRdb stores just in-frame clones and leaves some out. The sample consists of hundreds of thousands of clones, around 86% of them appearing once. The source material was peripheral blood. The receptors stem from a woman aged 30 to 39 with active or convalescent COVID-19.

The rearrangement links TRBV7-8 to TRBJ1-1; TRBD1 matches 8 bases. The CDR3 contains 17 residues. Germline CDR1 SGHVS, CDR2 FQNEAQ. The J segment lost 5 bases and the V segment lost 1 base, leaving 12 bases of the junction unmatched. Here the CDR3 DNA reads TGTGCCAGCAGCTTAGGCAATCTCGGACAGGGCTGGACTGAAGCTTTCTTT. This sequence encodes CASSLGNLGQGWTEAFF.

The chain is built from TRBV14 and TRBJ2-7; 9 bases agree with TRBD1. The CDR3 extends over 15 amino acids. V lost 2 bases, J lost 5 bases, and 7 bases stayed unmatched. CDR1 SGHDN and CDR2 FVKESK come from the germline V gene. CDR3 in amino acids: CASSQRTGVTDEQYF. The CDR3 DNA sequence: TGTGCCAGCAGCCAAAGGACAGGGGTTACGGACGAGCAGTACTTC.

The rearrangement joins TRBV4-1 to TRBJ2-7; D unresolved. V shed 4 bases and J shed 0 bases, with 16 bases lying between them. CDR3 length: 16 residues. Germline V lookup: CDR1 MGHRA, CDR2 YSYEKL. The CDR3 spells CASSPTMAASSYEQYF. In DNA form, the CDR3 reads TGCGCCAGCAGCCCCACAATGGCAGCGAGCTCCTACGAGCAGTACTTC.

The genes are TRBV18 and TRBJ2-1; TRBD2 matches 12 bases. Unmatched junction bases numbered 8, after V lost 3 bases and J lost 8 bases. This CDR3 region has 16 residues. Per germline, CDR1 KGHSH and CDR2 LQKENI. CDR3 sequence: CASSPILAGGPDEQFF. CDR3 DNA sequence: TGTGCCAGCTCACCGATCCTAGCGGGGGGGCCAGATGAGCAGTTCTTC.

The chain employs TRBV6-5 and TRBJ2-7, with D tentatively TRBD1 (5 bases). CDR3 size: 14 residues. Trimming stripped 6 bases from V and 6 bases from J, with 18 bases between. CDR1 is MNHEY and CDR2 is SVGAGI in the germline V gene. The CDR3: CASRLSGISGEQYF. The DNA for the CDR3 is TGTGCCAGCAGGCTTTCAGGGATAAGTGGCGAGCAGTACTTC.

The gene calls are TRBV10-3 and TRBJ2-1, with 10 bases matching TRBD1. Germline CDR1 is ENHRY and CDR2 is SYGVKD. CDR3 length: 14 residues. After removal of 7 bases from V and 6 bases from J, the junction contained 6 bases not matched to a gene. As DNA, the CDR3 is TGTGCCATCAAGCTTGGGACAGGGGTCAATGAGCAGTTCTTC. Translating gives CAIKLGTGVNEQFF.

V is TRBV27 and J is TRBJ1-2; D ambiguous. Trimming removed 6 bases at V and 8 bases at J, with 22 bases between. The germline V gene encodes CDR1 MNHEY and CDR2 SMNVEV (reference sequence). CDR3 size: 15 residues. The CDR3 spells CASSPVSGPIKGYTF. The CDR3 DNA reads TGTGCCAGCAGCCCTGTGTCGGGTCCTATTAAAGGCTACACCTTC.

The DNA of the CDR3 is TGTGCCATCAGTGGGGATTACCAAACGGACAGGGGGAAGGATACGCAGTATTTT. This translates into CAISGDYQTDRGKDTQYF. J is TRBJ2-3 and V is TRBV10-3; 10 nucleotides agree with TRBD1. Germline-derived CDR1 and CDR2 are ENHRY and SYGVKD. This CDR3 comprises 18 residues. The J segment lost 6 bases and the V segment lost 4 bases, leaving 16 bases of the junction unmatched.